The T cell receptor (beta chain) under discussion was sequenced for a study of blood T cell repertoires in COVID-19. Whole-study context: Acute and convalescent COVID-19 samples came from the United States, Italy and Spain. PBMCs, B-cell-depleted T cells, or T cells provided the cDNA or gDNA that made up the material.

Germline CDR1 SGHRS, CDR2 YFSETQ. The CDR3 is 20 residues long. V lost 1 base and J lost 0; bases outside the gene matches: 14. As handled by the study authors: Estimated nucleated cell counts came from reference gene primer amplification. Only in-frame clones appear in the TCRdb table, and some are missing; sequencing was by immunoSEQ multiplex PCR. The V and J calls and the clone size are those of that table, but D and trimming were determined from the DNA. Altogether more than 95,000 clones are present, around 88% being singletons, with the ten largest covering about 3.5%. The sequenced sample consisted of peripheral blood. The chain joins TRBV5-1 to TRBJ2-3, with TRBD2 identical over 10 bases. This receptor was taken from a human donor in a cohort sampled during active COVID-19. The CDR3 protein is CASSLPETSGDPSSTDTQYF. The DNA for the CDR3 is TGCGCCAGCAGCTTGCCCGAAACTAGCGGGGACCCTTCTAGCACAGATACGCAGTATTTT.